What follows are 20 T cell receptor beta chains derived from one specimen sequenced in a study of neurological immune-mediated disorders. From the 5' RACE reads, TCRdb called clonotypes with MiXCR, one entry per CDR3 protein. Of 50,000 or so distinct CDR3 sequences detected, roughly 15% appear once; the ten largest clones hold 4% to 5.5%. Input material: PBMCs. Receptor source: a man in his sixties in good health.

This clonotype was counted many times. V gene TRBV4-1 combines with J gene TRBJ2-1; D is undetermined. Looked up from germline, CDR1 is MGHRA and CDR2 is YSYEKL. V dropped 4 bases and J dropped 6 bases, with 16 bases sitting between them. The length of the CDR3 is 15 residues. The CDR3 here is CASSPITPQSNEQFF. CDR3 sequence (DNA): TGCGCCAGCAGCCCCATAACCCCCCAATCCAATGAGCAGTTCTTC.

At least ten counts were recorded for this clonotype. The chain joins TRBV3-1 to TRBJ2-1; D might be TRBD2 (6 bases). The CDR3 extends over 16 amino acids. Deletions cut 1 base from V and 6 bases from J, with 16 bases between. The germline gives CDR1 LGHDT, CDR2 YNNKEL (reference sequence). The CDR3 DNA is TGTGCCAGCAGCCAAGGATCGTGGGGGGTGGTCAATGAGCAGTTCTTC. Its protein product is CASSQGSWGVVNEQFF.

This clonotype has at least ten counts. CDR3 bases: TGTGCCAGCAGCCTTTATAGCGGGGCCTACAATGAGCAGTTCTTC. As protein: CASSLYSGAYNEQFF. The genes are TRBV12-3 or TRBV12-4 and TRBJ2-1, with 8 bases matching TRBD2. The length of the CDR3 is 15 residues. The junction had 6 bases not matched to a gene; V was cut back by 6 bases and J by 2 bases.

The sample holds many counts of this clonotype. CDR3: CASSSLYNEQFF. The CDR3 DNA reads TGTGCCAGCAGCTCGCTGTACAATGAGCAGTTCTTC. The rearrangement links TRBV7-8 to TRBJ2-1; D unresolved. The germline V gene encodes CDR1 SGHVS and CDR2 FQNEAQ. CDR3 length: 12 residues. The V end lost 4 bases, the J end lost 4 bases, and 5 bases lay between the germline ends.

Ten or more counts support this clonotype. The CDR3 spells CASSLSRGTEAFF. The CDR3 bases are TGTGCCAGCAGTTTATCCAGGGGAACTGAAGCTTTCTTT. The chain employs TRBV27 and TRBJ1-1; a possible D gene is TRBD1 (6 bases). This CDR3 spans 13 amino acids. V was clipped by 0 bases and J by 5 bases, with 7 bases between them. Germline-derived CDR1 and CDR2 are MNHEY and SMNVEV (reference sequence).

Worth noting for this clonotype: A much larger clone differs by one base, so this may be a read error. The V call is TRBV4-1, the J call TRBJ2-7, with D possibly matching TRBD2 (6 bases). V gave up 1 base and J gave up 2 bases, with 12 bases separating them. The germline V gene encodes CDR1 MGHRA and CDR2 YSYEKL. The CDR3 contains 15 residues. The CDR3 loop is CASSQGSRRAYEQYF. The DNA for the CDR3 is TGCGCCAGCAGCCAAGGTAGCAGGAGGGCCTACGAGCAGTACTTC.

This rearrangement joins TRBV6-1 to TRBJ2-2; the D is unclear. From germline, CDR1 is MNHNS and CDR2 SASEGT. CDR3 length equals 13 residues. V was trimmed by 2 bases and J by 6 bases, leaving 7 bases between them. The CDR3 spells CASSELQAGELFF. The CDR3 DNA is TGTGCCAGCAGTGAACTACAAGCCGGGGAGCTGTTTTTT.

This clonotype was counted at least ten times. The V gene is TRBV20-1, the J gene TRBJ1-2; TRBD1 might be the D (6 bases). Germline V CDR1 and CDR2: DFQATT, SNEGSKA (reference sequence). V was shortened by 5 bases and J by 2 bases, with 9 bases between the two germline ends. The length of the CDR3 is 12 residues. The DNA of the CDR3 is TGCAGTGCTCGACAGGTGAACTATGGCTACACCTTC. This gives the protein CSARQVNYGYTF.

The genes are TRBV7-2 and TRBJ1-2, with D uncertain. Trimming removed 3 bases at V and 4 bases at J, with 12 bases between. CDR3 size: 14 residues. Per the germline V gene, CDR1 is SGHTA and CDR2 is FQGNSA. The CDR3 nucleotides read TGTGCCAGCAGCTTTCTCGGCAGTGGCTATGGCTACACCTTC. Residues: CASSFLGSGYGYTF.

This clonotype was detected ten times or more. V usage is TRBV9 and J usage is TRBJ2-2, with a tentative D call TRBD2 (5 bases). There are 15 residues in the CDR3. V was pared by 0 bases and J by 1 base, with 7 bases between. The V gene's germline CDR1 is SGDLS and CDR2 YYNGEE. CDR3 protein: CASSVESGNTGELFF. The CDR3 DNA follows: TGTGCCAGCAGCGTAGAGAGCGGGAACACCGGGGAGCTGTTTTTT.

The V gene is TRBV3-1, the J gene TRBJ2-7; no clear D. The V end lost 2 bases, the J end lost 3 bases, and 14 bases lay between the germline ends. This CDR3 spans 15 amino acids. The germline V gene encodes CDR1 LGHDT and CDR2 YNNKEL (reference sequence). CDR3 region: CASSQSHIHGYEQYF. The CDR3 nucleotides read TGTGCCAGCAGCCAATCACACATACACGGCTACGAGCAGTACTTC.

The chain has TRBV18 and TRBJ2-7, with 8 bases matching TRBD1. Per the germline V gene, CDR1 is KGHSH and CDR2 is LQKENI. Trimming removed 4 bases from V and 2 bases from J; junction bases left unmatched: 1. The CDR3 totals 13 residues. In DNA, the CDR3 is TGTGCCAGCTCACAGGGACAGGCCTACGAGCAGTACTTC. This sequence encodes CASSQGQAYEQYF.

This clonotype was observed at least ten times. Sequence at one end of the junction differs from germline and may be a read error. The J gene is TRBJ2-2, the V gene TRBV5-1; maybe TRBD2 (6 bases). The V gene's germline CDR1 is SGHRS and CDR2 YFSETQ. This CDR3 spans 14 amino acids. CDR3 loop: CANSLTGDTGELFF. In DNA form, the CDR3 reads TGCGCCAACAGCTTGACGGGAGACACCGGGGAGCTGTTTTTT. Full variable domain (missing parts from reference TRBV5-1 and TRBJ2-2): KAGVTQTPRYLIKTRGQQVTLSCSPISGHRSVSWYQQTPGQGLQFLFEYFSETQRNKGNFPGRFSGRQFSNSRSEMNVSTLELGDSALYLCANSLTGDTGELFFGEGSRLTVL.

This clonotype was counted ten times or more. This sequence joins TRBV27 and TRBJ2-7; D is perhaps TRBD2 (6 bases). The CDR3 has 15 residues. Trimming shortened V by 6 bases and J by 2 bases, and 17 bases separated the two germline ends. Germline V lookup: CDR1 MNHEY, CDR2 SMNVEV (reference sequence). The CDR3 nucleotides read TGTGCCAGCAGGCGACCCCAGACTAGTCCCTACGAGCAGTACTTC. This sequence encodes CASRRPQTSPYEQYF.

This clonotype was seen repeatedly, ten times or more. The chain has TRBV7-2 and TRBJ2-3; D gene uncertain. The CDR3 is 12 amino acids. Germline V gene sequence: CDR1 SGHTA, CDR2 FQGNSA. The V and J ends lost 2 bases and 5 bases respectively, with 5 bases between them. CDR3 in amino acids: CASSLTGDTQYF. CDR3 DNA sequence: TGTGCCAGCAGCTTAACGGGAGATACGCAGTATTTT.

The chain employs TRBV20-1 and TRBJ2-7; 8 bases map to TRBD2. The last part of the DNA fits TRBJ2-5 better; the J call may be wrong. This CDR3 region has 15 residues. Germline CDR1 is DFQATT and CDR2 is SNEGSKA (reference sequence). CDR3 residues: CSARDADSGIETQYF. CDR3 nucleotides: TGCAGTGCTAGAGATGCGGATAGCGGGATCGAGACCCAGTACTTC.

The chain employs TRBV6-6 and TRBJ1-6; D might be TRBD1 (5 bases). Germline assignment: CDR1 MNHNY and CDR2 SVGAGI (reference sequence). The CDR3 runs to 13 residues. Between the trimmed V and J ends, which lost 8 bases and 9 bases, there was a span of 14 bases. The CDR3 sequence is CASRPGLGSPLHF. The CDR3 coding sequence is TGTGCCAGCCGACCAGGGTTGGGTTCACCCCTCCACTTT.

This clonotype was counted at least ten times. V usage is TRBV28 and J usage is TRBJ2-2; 8 bases are shared with TRBD1. J was trimmed by 5 bases and V by 4 bases; bases with no gene match: 6. This CDR3 has 15 residues. CDR1 and CDR2 (germline): MDHEN, SYDVKM. In DNA, the CDR3 is TGTGCCAGCAGTTACACAAGGACAGGGACCGGGGAGCTGTTTTTT. Protein sequence: CASSYTRTGTGELFF.

This clonotype was recorded at least ten times. V usage is TRBV18 and J usage is TRBJ2-7; no firm D call. V was pared by 6 bases and J by 2 bases, with 23 bases between. The germline V gene encodes CDR1 KGHSH and CDR2 LQKENI. This CDR3 contains 17 residues. Written as DNA, the CDR3 is TGTGCCAGCTCCCACTCTAAACCCCTGACAATGACCTACGAGCAGTACTTC. Translating gives CASSHSKPLTMTYEQYF. Full variable domain (outside the CDR3, taken from reference TRBV18 and TRBJ2-7): NAGVMQNPRHLVRRRGQEARLRCSPMKGHSHVYWYRQLPEEGLKFMVYLQKENIIDESGMPKERFSAEFPKEGPSILRIQQVVRGDSAAYFCASSHSKPLTMTYEQYFGPGTRLTVT.

The gene calls are TRBV6-6 and TRBJ2-1; 14 bases agree with TRBD2. The CDR3 runs 17 residues. The germline CDR1 and CDR2 sequences are MNHNY and SVGAGI (reference sequence). V dropped 6 bases and J dropped 8; count of bases not matched to a gene: 12. The chain's CDR3 is CASRFGLAGGISDEQFF. The CDR3 DNA reads as TGTGCCAGCAGATTTGGACTAGCGGGAGGTATCAGCGATGAGCAGTTCTTC.